This TCR beta chain was found in a study of blood T cell repertoires in COVID-19. Study in general: Acute and convalescent COVID-19 samples came from the United States, Italy and Spain.

Participants, about 18 to 90 years old, spanned 25 or so US areas. V lost 3 bases, J lost 3 bases, and 10 bases stayed unmatched. The CDR3 length is 16 residues. CDR1 and CDR2 from the germline V gene are SGDLS and YYNGEE. Assay: immunoSEQ multiplex PCR; the TCRdb copy retains only in-frame clones and omits some. This table holds 120,000 to 150,000 clones, over 70% found once. The sample consisted of PBMCs or T cells enriched from blood (not recorded which). The sequence derives from a man between 50 and 59 years old in a cohort exposed to, infected with or recovered from COVID-19 (not recorded which). The V gene is TRBV9, the J gene TRBJ2-3, with 7 bases that match TRBD2. The CDR3: CASSANKLASTDTQYF. CDR3 coding DNA: TGTGCCAGCAGCGCCAACAAACTAGCGAGTACAGATACGCAGTATTTT.